These T cell receptor beta chains were read from a single sample in a study of T cell responses to AZD1222 COVID-19 vaccine. This table comes from immunoSEQ multiplex PCR, and its TCRdb copy is limited to in-frame clones, with some not included. The profile shows approximately 160,000 clones, 90% to 95% of them singletons. Specimen: peripheral blood, collected on day 0 of AZD1222 vaccination. These receptors were obtained from an adult in good health. CDR3s include the opening cysteine and the closing phenylalanine or tryptophan. A D gene is named only where the DNA matches it firmly. Part of the rows lack a size; the others show once, few, many or a class for expanded clones.

len	v_gene	d_gene	j_gene	abundance	CDR3aa	CDR3nt
14	TRBV27	TRBD1	TRBJ1-5	NA	CASSLRQGNQPQHF	TGTGCCAGCAGTCTCCGACAGGGGAATCAGCCCCAGCATTTT
13	TRBV7-9	NA	TRBJ2-5	NA	CASSRGHLETQYF	TGTGCCAGCAGCAGGGGACATCTAGAGACCCAGTACTTC
15	TRBV6-2/TRBV6-3	TRBD2	TRBJ2-7	NA	CASSYSAGGFYEQYF	TGTGCCAGCAGTTACTCAGCGGGGGGCTTCTACGAGCAGTACTTC
14	TRBV19	TRBD1	TRBJ1-2	NA	CASTPVGTGYGYTF	TGTGCCAGTACCCCCGTCGGGACAGGCTATGGCTACACCTTC
16	TRBV9	NA	TRBJ2-4	once	CASSPDSRGSKNIQYF	TGTGCCAGCAGCCCAGACTCCCGGGGATCCAAAAACATTCAGTACTTC
13	TRBV5-1	NA	TRBJ1-2	few	CASSLEPDDGYTF	TGCGCCAGCAGCTTGGAACCGGACGATGGCTACACCTTC
17	TRBV9	TRBD1	TRBJ2-3	NA	CASSPPRDRGVPNTQYF	TGTGCCAGCAGCCCGCCCCGGGACAGGGGGGTTCCTAATACGCAGTATTTT
17	TRBV11-2	TRBD1	TRBJ2-6	NA	CASSRDRAFSGANVLTF	TGTGCCAGCAGCCGGGACAGGGCCTTCTCTGGGGCCAACGTCCTGACTTTC
13	TRBV30	NA	TRBJ1-1	once	CAWSLRMNTEAFF	TGTGCCTGGAGTCTCAGAATGAACACTGAAGCTTTCTTT
14	TRBV5-1	NA	TRBJ1-2	NA	CASSLGDNYYGYTF	TGCGCCAGCAGCTTGGGTGACAATTACTATGGCTACACCTTC
13	TRBV10-3	TRBD2	TRBJ2-5	NA	CAISDSGGETQYF	TGTGCCATCAGTGACTCGGGGGGAGAGACCCAGTACTTC
12	TRBV2	NA	TRBJ2-3	NA	CASSASTDTQYF	TGTGCCAGCAGTGCATCCACAGATACGCAGTATTTT
10	TRBV11-2	NA	TRBJ2-2	once	CASSSGELFF	TGTGCCAGCAGCTCGGGGGAGCTGTTTTTT
15	TRBV4-1	NA	TRBJ1-3	NA	CASSQRGRAGNTIYF	TGCGCCAGCAGCCAGAGAGGTAGAGCTGGAAACACCATATATTTT
15	TRBV6-2/TRBV6-3	NA	TRBJ2-4	once	CASSSLTWAKNIQYF	TGTGCCAGCAGTTCCCTCACCTGGGCCAAAAACATTCAGTACTTC
16	TRBV5-6	NA	TRBJ1-5	NA	CASSLNSGTIYQPQHF	TGTGCCAGCAGCCTAAACTCCGGGACAATCTATCAGCCCCAGCATTTT
13	TRBV6-5	NA	TRBJ1-1	once	CASSTGRNTEAFF	TGTGCCAGCAGCACCGGGCGGAACACTGAAGCTTTCTTT
14	TRBV19	NA	TRBJ1-1	NA	CASKLQTGNTEAFF	TGTGCCAGCAAACTTCAGACAGGGAACACTGAAGCTTTCTTT
15	TRBV28	NA	TRBJ1-1	NA	CASSLGGQFGTEAFF	TGTGCCAGCAGTTTGGGGGGGCAGTTTGGCACTGAAGCTTTCTTT
13	TRBV15	NA	TRBJ2-2	NA	CATRTTSTGELFF	TGTGCCACCAGGACCACCAGTACCGGGGAGCTGTTTTTT
17	TRBV19	NA	TRBJ2-4	NA	CASSIPGGELAKNIQYF	TGTGCCAGTAGTATCCCTGGGGGAGAACTAGCCAAAAACATTCAGTACTTC
13	TRBV5-1	TRBD1	TRBJ1-2	NA	CASSLGTGGGYTF	TGCGCCAGCAGCTTGGGGACAGGGGGCGGCTACACCTTC
16	TRBV6-1	NA	TRBJ1-5	NA	CASSETWWTVNQPQHF	TGTGCCAGCAGTGAGACCTGGTGGACAGTGAATCAGCCCCAGCATTTT
14	TRBV5-4	NA	TRBJ1-2	NA	CASSLASAVYGYTF	TGTGCCAGCAGCTTGGCCTCGGCAGTCTATGGCTACACCTTC
15	TRBV7-9	NA	TRBJ2-3	NA	CASSLEPVSTDTQYF	TGTGCCAGCAGCTTAGAACCAGTAAGCACAGATACGCAGTATTTT
12	TRBV27	NA	TRBJ2-3	NA	CASSFSRDTQYF	TGTGCCAGCAGTTTCTCTAGAGATACGCAGTATTTT
14	TRBV5-1	TRBD1	TRBJ1-1	NA	CASSLGQGVTEAFF	TGCGCCAGCAGCTTGGGGCAGGGGGTCACTGAAGCTTTCTTT
19	TRBV4-3	NA	TRBJ2-1	NA	CASSQERSVVPSVDNEQFF	TGCGCCAGCAGCCAAGAGAGATCCGTGGTACCCTCCGTAGACAATGAGCAGTTCTTC
17	TRBV19	NA	TRBJ1-5	NA	CASSTYRSYSANQPQHF	TGTGCCAGTAGTACTTACAGATCCTATAGTGCCAATCAGCCCCAGCATTTT
17	TRBV7-2	TRBD1	TRBJ1-5	NA	CASSTQGTGGGNQPQHF	TGTGCCAGCAGCACCCAGGGGACAGGGGGAGGCAATCAGCCCCAGCATTTT
12	TRBV30	NA	TRBJ2-7	NA	CAWSSLGYEQYF	TGTGCCTGGAGTTCTCTCGGCTACGAGCAGTACTTC
15	TRBV5-1	TRBD2	TRBJ2-7	NA	CASSLIPTSQYEQYF	TGCGCCAGCAGCTTGATCCCGACTAGCCAATACGAGCAGTACTTC
15	TRBV28	TRBD1	TRBJ1-4	NA	CASSLGDSLNEKLFF	TGTGCCAGCAGTTTAGGGGACAGCCTTAATGAAAAACTGTTTTTT
13	TRBV5-4	NA	TRBJ2-7	NA	CASSFGSSYEQYF	TGTGCCAGCAGCTTCGGCAGCTCCTACGAGCAGTACTTC
18	TRBV6-2/TRBV6-3	TRBD2	TRBJ2-5	NA	CASSYSSRLAENQETQYF	TGTGCCAGCAGTTACTCGTCTCGACTAGCGGAGAACCAAGAGACCCAGTACTTC
13	TRBV3-1/TRBV3-2	NA	TRBJ2-3	NA	CASSPNLRNTQYF	TGTGCCAGCAGCCCGAATCTCCGTAATACGCAGTATTTT
16	TRBV19	TRBD1	TRBJ1-5	NA	CASSSPTGASNQPQHF	TGTGCCAGTAGTTCACCGACAGGGGCCAGCAATCAGCCCCAGCATTTT
12	TRBV12-3/TRBV12-4	NA	TRBJ1-2	NA	CASSQTGYGYTF	TGTGCCAGCAGTCAAACAGGGTATGGCTACACCTTC
15	TRBV7-8	NA	TRBJ1-2	NA	CASSLGAGQVGGYTF	TGTGCCAGCAGCTTAGGCGCAGGGCAAGTGGGAGGCTACACCTTC